These 32 T cell receptor beta chains came from one sample sequenced in a study of post-analysis software for immune sequencing data. Study conclusions and caveats: Roughly 5 TRBV segments, TRBV5-6, TRBV5-1 and TRBV20-1 among them, were found more frequent in patients than controls.

The antigens for these receptors are not known. Researchers reported that TCR beta cDNA libraries carried unique molecular identifiers. TCRdb processed the PCR reads anew with MiXCR; each CDR3 protein has one entry. The table lists approximately 730,000 distinct CDR3 sequences, 46% of them singletons. Sequencing input: blood. The receptors here all came from a girl between 5 and 17 years old with multiple sclerosis.

J is TRBJ2-5 and V is TRBV29-1; 13 bases line up with TRBD2. The germline V gene has CDR1 SQVTM and CDR2 ANQGSEA. Trimming cost V 6 bases and J 2 bases; bases outside gene matches: 18. The CDR3 has 19 residues. The CDR3 protein is CSVARTSGSFPPRQETQYF. The CDR3 region has the DNA TGCAGCGTCGCTAGGACTAGCGGGAGTTTCCCACCACGGCAAGAGACCCAGTACTTC.

The genes are TRBV6-5 and TRBJ2-7; tentatively, D is TRBD1 (5 bases). The CDR3 is 16 amino acids. V was cut by 4 bases and J by 3 bases, with 19 bases left in between. The V gene's germline CDR1 is MNHEY and CDR2 SVGAGI. CDR3 in DNA: TGTGCCAGCAGTTCTCGAGGCAGGGTCAAGGGCTACGAGCAGTACTTC. This translates into CASSSRGRVKGYEQYF.

V gene TRBV12-3 or TRBV12-4 combines with J gene TRBJ2-7; TRBD1 matches 9 bases. Matching the DNA end better, TRBJ2-5 makes the J call doubtful. CDR3 length: 15 amino acids. CDR3 amino acids: CASSPPGQGQETQYF. The CDR3 bases are TGTGCCAGCAGTCCACCGGGACAGGGCCAAGAGACCCAGTACTTC.

The chain uses TRBV29-1 and TRBJ2-3; D remains unclear. V lost 1 base and J lost 2, with 4 bases in between. The CDR3 has 12 residues. CDR1 SQVTM and CDR2 ANQGSEA come from the germline V gene. The CDR3 coding sequence is TGCAGCGTTGAAGGCCTCACAGATACGCAGTATTTT. Its protein is CSVEGLTDTQYF.

The rearrangement joins TRBV10-3 to TRBJ2-5; 7 bases align to TRBD1. This CDR3 comprises 15 residues. CDR1 ENHRY and CDR2 SYGVKD come from the germline V gene. With V trimmed by 7 bases and J by 3 bases, 11 bases remained unmatched. The CDR3 nucleotides are TGTGCCATCATTCACCCTACAGGGGCGAAAGAGACCCAGTACTTC. Amino acid sequence: CAIIHPTGAKETQYF.

The chain is built from TRBV7-6 and TRBJ1-4; 9 bases are a match to TRBD1. CDR1 SGHVS and CDR2 FNYEAQ come from the germline V gene. CDR3 size: 15 residues. Germline trimming cut 5 bases from V and 8 bases from J; bases unmatched to any gene: 9. CDR3 protein: CASSPRTGALEKLFF. The CDR3 coding sequence is TGTGCCAGCAGCCCGCGGACAGGGGCCTTAGAAAAACTGTTTTTT.

In regard to this clonotype: A much bigger clone sits one base away, suggesting this may be a read error. The rearrangement joins TRBV7-3 to TRBJ2-1, with TRBD2 as a possible D gene (6 bases). The J call is uncertain, as TRBJ2-7 better fits the DNA end. The CDR3 runs to 15 residues. Germline values: CDR1 SGHTA, CDR2 FQGTGA. CDR3 DNA sequence: TGTGCCAGCAGCTTAATTGCGGGGACCTACAATGAGCAGTACTTC. It specifies CASSLIAGTYNEQYF.

This chain connects TRBV7-9 to TRBJ2-4; D is unclear. The length of the CDR3 is 16 residues. V lost 5 bases and J lost 0, with 14 bases in between. Germline values: CDR1 SEHNR, CDR2 FQNEAQ (reference sequence). The CDR3 loop reads CASSPPRTIAKNIQYF. CDR3 in DNA: TGTGCCAGCAGCCCTCCTCGAACGATAGCCAAAAACATTCAGTACTTC.

This clonotype was counted between two and nine times. The chain carries TRBV10-3 and TRBJ2-5; 8 bases fit TRBD2. The trim removed 6 bases at V and 2 bases at J, leaving 11 bases unmatched. Germline CDR1 ENHRY, CDR2 SYGVKD. The CDR3 sequence is 16 residues long. CDR3 bases: TGTGCCATCAGCGTTAGCGGGGCGGGGCGACAAGAGACCCAGTACTTC. Its translation: CAISVSGAGRQETQYF.

This chain links TRBV12-3 or TRBV12-4 with TRBJ1-1; 9 nucleotides agree with TRBD1. This CDR3 has 17 residues. Unmatched junction bases numbered 21, after V lost 5 bases and J lost 11 bases. The CDR3 loop is CASSADLFKTDRGEAFF. DNA of the CDR3: TGTGCCAGCAGTGCGGACCTTTTTAAAACCGACAGGGGGGAGGCTTTCTTT.

About this clonotype itself: Possible read error: a much larger clone is one base away. V is TRBV7-2 and J is TRBJ2-1; D unresolved. The germline gives CDR1 SGHTA, CDR2 FQGNSA. The CDR3 length is 11 residues. V dropped 6 bases and J dropped 3 bases, with 3 bases sitting between them. The CDR3, as DNA: TGTGCCAGCAGGAACTACAATGAGCAGTTCTTC. Amino acids: CASRNYNEQFF.

In its sample, this clonotype was seen many times. V and J are TRBV12-3 or TRBV12-4 and TRBJ1-5; 8 nucleotides agree with TRBD1. J lost 1 base, V lost 6 bases, and 5 bases had no gene match. The CDR3 is made up of 15 amino acids. The CDR3 sequence: CASSPQGASNQPQHF. In nucleotides, the CDR3 is TGTGCCAGCAGCCCGCAGGGGGCGAGCAATCAGCCCCAGCATTTT.

The chain is built from TRBV12-3 or TRBV12-4 and TRBJ2-3, with D possibly being TRBD2 (6 bases). This CDR3 has 13 amino acids. Trimming took off 3 bases at V and 5 bases at J, with 9 bases between the two ends. CDR3 DNA: TGTGCCAGCAGTTTCGGTAGCGGAGATACGCAGTATTTT. Translating gives CASSFGSGDTQYF.

In this sample, this clonotype turned up many times. CDR3 sequence: CSASLLGETQYF. The CDR3 nucleotides are TGCAGTGCTAGTCTACTAGGGGAGACCCAGTACTTC. The rearrangement links TRBV20-1 to TRBJ2-5, with D perhaps matching TRBD2 (5 bases). The CDR3 loop spans 12 amino acids. Trimming pared 3 bases from V and 5 bases from J, leaving 10 bases between. Per germline, CDR1 DFQATT and CDR2 SNEGSKA (reference sequence).

Details on this clonotype: Germline is not matched at one junction end, which may reflect a read error. The V gene is TRBV7-3, the J gene TRBJ2-7; TRBD2 matches at 7 bases. The J call could be wrong; TRBJ2-5 is a better fit for the DNA end. Germline V gene lookup returns CDR1 SGHTA and CDR2 FQGTGA. This CDR3 comprises 16 residues. The CDR3 bases are TGTGCCAGCAGCCCCTCGCCGGGAGGAAAACAAGGGACCCAGTACTTC. Translation gives CASSPSPGGKQGTQYF.

Only one count was recorded for this clonotype. V and J are TRBV5-1 and TRBJ2-5, with D hard to call. Trimming shortened V by 0 bases and J by 4 bases, and 16 bases separated the two germline ends. The CDR3 contains 16 residues. Germline-derived CDR1 and CDR2 are SGHRS and YFSETQ. The CDR3 nucleotides are TGCGCCAGCAGCTTGGAGGGCGCGGCCAATCTAGAGACCCAGTACTTC. Its protein is CASSLEGAANLETQYF.

This clonotype came up a few times. The rearrangement joins TRBV2 to TRBJ2-3; D may be TRBD2 (5 bases). From germline, CDR1 is SNHLY and CDR2 FYNNEI. V dropped 2 bases and J dropped 4 bases, with 10 bases sitting between them. The CDR3 spans 14 residues. The CDR3, as DNA: TGTGCCAGCAGTGAACCCCGGGAAGCAGATACGCAGTATTTT. Protein sequence: CASSEPREADTQYF.

In this sample, this clonotype turned up a few times. This sequence joins TRBV7-2 and TRBJ2-3; 12 bases are a match to TRBD2. Trimming at V came to 5 bases and at J to 2 bases, leaving 8 bases not matched to a gene. Germline V gives CDR1 SGHTA, CDR2 FQGNSA. The CDR3 has 17 amino acids. DNA for the CDR3: TGTGCCAGCAGCGCTAGACTAGCGGGAGTGATCACAGATACGCAGTATTTT. It specifies CASSARLAGVITDTQYF.

V is TRBV5-1 and J is TRBJ2-5, with TRBD1 matching over 7 bases. This CDR3 region has 15 residues. Germline CDR1 SGHRS, CDR2 YFSETQ. V dropped 2 bases and J dropped 4; count of bases not matched to a gene: 8. The CDR3 sequence is CASSFRDHRGETQYF. CDR3 nucleotide sequence: TGCGCCAGCAGCTTCCGGGACCACAGGGGAGAGACCCAGTACTTC.

The genes are TRBV12-3 or TRBV12-4 and TRBJ1-1; D gene unclear. The CDR3 has 15 residues. The V and J ends lost 0 bases and 0 bases respectively, with 8 bases between them. CDR3 DNA sequence: TGTGCCAGCAGTTTAGCGGCAGCAATGAACACTGAAGCTTTCTTT. It translates to CASSLAAAMNTEAFF.

This clonotype was counted a few times. This chain links TRBV6-1 with TRBJ2-5, with D possibly matching TRBD2 (6 bases). Looked up from germline, CDR1 is MNHNS and CDR2 is SASEGT. V lost 8 bases to trimming and J lost 7 bases, with 11 bases between them. The CDR3 length is 11 residues. CDR3 sequence (DNA): TGTGCCAGCCGGCTGGGGGGGACCCAGTACTTC. It codes for CASRLGGTQYF.

The chain recombines TRBV6-5 with TRBJ2-1; TRBD2 matches at 13 bases. J gave up 6 bases and V 7 bases, and 3 bases lay outside the gene matches. Germline V gives CDR1 MNHEY, CDR2 SVGAGI. The CDR3 extends over 14 amino acids. The CDR3 spells CASNTSGRVNEQFF. The CDR3 DNA sequence: TGTGCCAGCAACACTAGCGGGAGGGTCAATGAGCAGTTCTTC.

The chain is built from TRBV6-2 or TRBV6-3 and TRBJ2-1, with D unclear. CDR1 MNHEY and CDR2 SVGEGT come from the germline V gene. V lost 4 bases and J 7 bases, leaving 14 bases between the germline ends. The CDR3 covers 14 residues. The CDR3 sequence is CASSSTLLKNEQFF. CDR3 nucleotides: TGTGCCAGCAGTTCGACCCTATTAAAAAATGAGCAGTTCTTC.

The chain is built from TRBV20-1 and TRBJ1-5; 9 bases are a match to TRBD1. V gave up 6 bases and J gave up 4 bases; unmatched junction bases: 10. Germline CDR1 and CDR2: DFQATT and SNEGSKA (reference sequence). The length of the CDR3 is 15 residues. CDR3 DNA: TGCAGTGCAAAAAGGACAGGGGATTGGAATCAGCCCCAGCATTTT. It encodes CSAKRTGDWNQPQHF.

The chain combines TRBV6-1 with TRBJ2-7, with D perhaps matching TRBD1 (6 bases). Germline V gene sequence: CDR1 MNHNS, CDR2 SASEGT. V was shortened by 6 bases and J by 4 bases, with 13 bases between the two germline ends. This CDR3 has 13 residues. In nucleotides, the CDR3 is TGTGCCAGCAGCGCCCTGGACAGTTACGAGCAGTACTTC. It is translated as CASSALDSYEQYF.

The genes are TRBV6-5 and TRBJ2-1; 8 bases fit TRBD2. Losses at the gene ends were 0 bases for V and 5 bases for J; bases not matched to a gene: 9. The CDR3 is 17 amino acids. Looked up from germline, CDR1 is MNHEY and CDR2 is SVGAGI. The CDR3 sequence: CASSYSRSGSFDNEQFF. The CDR3 DNA sequence: TGTGCCAGCAGTTACTCCCGCAGCGGGAGTTTCGACAATGAGCAGTTCTTC.

V usage is TRBV12-3 or TRBV12-4 and J usage is TRBJ2-6; 7 nucleotides line up with TRBD2. The CDR3 is 17 residues long. V was clipped by 6 bases and J by 2 bases; unmatched bases: 10. CDR3 DNA: TGTGCCAGCAGCCCCTTCGGGGGAGGGACTGGGGCCAACGTCCTGACTTTC. Translating gives CASSPFGGGTGANVLTF.

This clonotype has only a few counts. This chain joins TRBV12-3 or TRBV12-4 and TRBJ2-1; D perhaps matches TRBD2 (6 bases). This CDR3 contains 15 residues. V was clipped by 6 bases and J by 4 bases, with 16 bases between them. The chain's CDR3 is CASSHAGTPYNEQFF. The CDR3 DNA reads as TGTGCCAGCAGCCACGCCGGGACTCCGTACAATGAGCAGTTCTTC.

This clonotype appeared many times. The rearrangement links TRBV12-3 or TRBV12-4 to TRBJ1-5; D is unclear. The CDR3 contains 13 residues. The V gene lost 3 bases and the J gene lost 3 bases, with 6 bases spanning the gap. The CDR3 sequence: CASSFGPNQPQHF. CDR3 DNA: TGTGCCAGCAGTTTTGGCCCCAATCAGCCCCAGCATTTT.

In this sample, this clonotype turned up a few times. The rearrangement joins TRBV10-3 to TRBJ1-1; D uncertain. Deletions cut 0 bases from V and 0 bases from J, with 20 bases between. The CDR3 totals 19 residues. Germline CDR1 and CDR2: ENHRY and SYGVKD. The DNA for the CDR3 is TGTGCCATCAGTGAGTCAGGGATCAGGAAACTCTCCCTGAACACTGAAGCTTTCTTT. It yields the protein CAISESGIRKLSLNTEAFF.

The genes are TRBV5-1 and TRBJ2-1, with TRBD2 identical over 8 bases. The germline gives CDR1 SGHRS, CDR2 YFSETQ. The length of the CDR3 is 16 residues. V lost 2 bases, J lost 2 bases, and 6 bases stayed unmatched. DNA of the CDR3: TGCGCCAGCAGCTTCTTCCAGCGGGAGACCTACAATGAGCAGTTCTTC. It translates to CASSFFQRETYNEQFF.

The chain joins TRBV15 to TRBJ2-4; 7 bases agree with TRBD1. The J call is doubtful: the DNA matches TRBJ2-7 better. This CDR3 spans 14 amino acids. CDR1 and CDR2 from the germline V gene are LNHNV and YYDKDF (reference sequence). CDR3 in amino acids: CATRRAGGSYEQYF. Written as DNA, the CDR3 is TGTGCCACCAGGCGAGCAGGGGGTTCGTACGAGCAGTACTTC.